Ten or more counts support the clone carrying this T cell receptor beta chain. The data derive from a study of spatial heterogeneity in lung cancer. Time point given: sample taken at primary tumor resection. Whole RNA obtained from tumor, nontumor lung or frozen PBMC underwent sequencing without sorting. TCRdb ran MiXCR on the 5' RACE reads and lists one entry per CDR3 protein. The repertoire includes approximately 38,000 distinct CDR3 sequences, under 6.5% of them detected once, and under 14% sits in the top ten. The CDR3 is made up of 16 amino acids. Trimming at V came to 2 bases and at J to 3 bases, leaving 7 bases not matched to a gene. Germline lookup yields CDR1 MNHEY and CDR2 SVGEGT.

The sequence came from a male donor with early-stage non-small cell lung cancer. Sequenced here: PBMCs, sampled at surgery. This chain joins TRBV6-2 or TRBV6-3 and TRBJ1-5, with 7 bases that match TRBD1. The CDR3 sequence: CASSYATGDNNQPQHF. The CDR3 DNA reads TGTGCCAGCAGTTACGCAACAGGGGATAACAATCAGCCCCAGCATTTT.